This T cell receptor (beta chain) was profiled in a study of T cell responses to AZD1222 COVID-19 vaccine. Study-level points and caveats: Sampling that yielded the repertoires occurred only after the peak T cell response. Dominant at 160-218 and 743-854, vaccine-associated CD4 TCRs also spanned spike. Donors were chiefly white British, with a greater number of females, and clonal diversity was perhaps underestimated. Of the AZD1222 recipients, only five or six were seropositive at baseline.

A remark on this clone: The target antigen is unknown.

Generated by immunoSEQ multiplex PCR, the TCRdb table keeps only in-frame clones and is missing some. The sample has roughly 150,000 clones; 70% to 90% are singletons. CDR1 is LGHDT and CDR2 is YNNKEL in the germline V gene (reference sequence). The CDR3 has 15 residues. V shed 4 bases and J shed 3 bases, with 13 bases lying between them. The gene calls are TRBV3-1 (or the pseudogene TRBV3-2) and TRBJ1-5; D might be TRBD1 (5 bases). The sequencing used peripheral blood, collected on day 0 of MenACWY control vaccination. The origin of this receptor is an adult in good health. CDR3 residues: CASSLVGHTNQPQHF. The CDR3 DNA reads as TGTGCCAGCAGCCTCGTAGGACATACCAATCAGCCCCAGCATTTT.